This T cell receptor (beta chain) was sequenced during a study of early T cells in non-severe SARS-CoV-2 infection. Study overall: From unsorted whole blood, bulk RNA was sequenced, and the chains remained unpaired. Study-wide points: Anti-spike CD8 responses were favored in VDJdb matching, and private and CD4 specificities were missed.

Molecules of cDNA were individually given unique molecular identifiers that were attached to them. TCRdb independently ran MiXCR on the 5' RACE reads; one entry per CDR3 protein. The sample lists 75,000 to 80,000 distinct CDR3 sequences; roughly a sixth were seen once. Turning to this clonotype: Its antigen is unidentified.

Germline V gene data show CDR1 as SGHDT and CDR2 as YYEEEE. V lost 5 bases, J lost 4 bases, and 13 bases lay in between. The CDR3 sequence is 14 residues long. The specimen was whole blood. This sequence joins TRBV5-6 and TRBJ2-1; maybe TRBD2 (6 bases). The TCR originated in an adult who was a healthcare worker with PCR-confirmed SARS-CoV-2 infection or an uninfected control (not recorded which). CDR3 nucleotides: TGTGCCAGCAGGGGCAGGGCGGGATACAATGAGCAGTTCTTC. Its protein product is CASRGRAGYNEQFF. Full variable domain (missing parts from reference TRBV5-6 and TRBJ2-1): DAGVTQSPTHLIKTRGQQVTLRCSPKSGHDTVSWYQQALGQGPQFIFQYYEEEERQRGNFPDRFSGHQFPNYSSELNVNALLLGDSALYLCASRGRAGYNEQFFGPGTRLTVL.